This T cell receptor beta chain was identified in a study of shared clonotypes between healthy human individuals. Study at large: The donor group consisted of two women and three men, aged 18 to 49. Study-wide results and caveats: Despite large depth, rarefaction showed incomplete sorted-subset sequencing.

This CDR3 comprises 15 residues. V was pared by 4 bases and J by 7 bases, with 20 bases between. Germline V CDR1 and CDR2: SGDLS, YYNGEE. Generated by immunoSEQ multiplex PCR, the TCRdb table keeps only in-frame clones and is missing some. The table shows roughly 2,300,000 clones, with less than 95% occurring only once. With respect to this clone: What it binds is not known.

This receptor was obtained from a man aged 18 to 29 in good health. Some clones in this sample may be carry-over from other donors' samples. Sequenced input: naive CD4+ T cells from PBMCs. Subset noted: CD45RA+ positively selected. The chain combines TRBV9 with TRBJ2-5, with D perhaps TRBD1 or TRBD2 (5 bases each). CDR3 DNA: TGTGCCAGCAGCCCCCACGGGGCCCAAGAAGGGACCCAGTACTTC. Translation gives CASSPHGAQEGTQYF.